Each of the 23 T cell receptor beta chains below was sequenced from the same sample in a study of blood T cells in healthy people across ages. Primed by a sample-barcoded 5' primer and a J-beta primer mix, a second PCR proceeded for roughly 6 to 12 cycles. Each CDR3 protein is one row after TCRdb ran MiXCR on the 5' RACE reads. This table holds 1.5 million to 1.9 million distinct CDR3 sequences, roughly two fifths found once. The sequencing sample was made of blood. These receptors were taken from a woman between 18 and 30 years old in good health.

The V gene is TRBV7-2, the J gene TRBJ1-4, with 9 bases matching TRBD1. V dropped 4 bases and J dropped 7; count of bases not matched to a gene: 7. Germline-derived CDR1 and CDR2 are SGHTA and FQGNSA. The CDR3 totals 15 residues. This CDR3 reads CASSSPGQGIEKLFF. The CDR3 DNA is TGTGCCAGCAGCTCCCCGGGACAGGGTATTGAAAAACTGTTTTTT.

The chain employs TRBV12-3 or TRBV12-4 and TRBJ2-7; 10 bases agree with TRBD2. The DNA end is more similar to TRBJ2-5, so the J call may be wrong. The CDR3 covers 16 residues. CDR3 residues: CASSSPSGGRGETQYF. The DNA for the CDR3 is TGTGCCAGCTCCTCCCCTAGCGGGGGCCGCGGAGAGACCCAGTACTTC.

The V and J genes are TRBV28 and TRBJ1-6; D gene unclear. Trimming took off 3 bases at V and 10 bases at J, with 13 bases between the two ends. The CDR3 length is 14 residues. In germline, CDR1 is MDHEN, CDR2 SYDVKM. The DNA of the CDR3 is TGTGCCAGCAGTTTCCGCAGGATTGGATCACCCCTCCACTTT. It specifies CASSFRRIGSPLHF.

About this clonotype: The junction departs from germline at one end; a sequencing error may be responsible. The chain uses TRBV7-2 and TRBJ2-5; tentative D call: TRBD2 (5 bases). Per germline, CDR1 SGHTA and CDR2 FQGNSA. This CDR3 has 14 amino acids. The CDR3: CASSVASGQETQYF. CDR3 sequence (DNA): TGTGCCAGCAGCGTAGCGAGTGGCCAAGAGACCCAGTACTTC. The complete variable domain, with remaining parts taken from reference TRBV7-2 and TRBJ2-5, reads GAGVSQSPSNKVTEKGKDVELRCDPISGHTALYWYRQSLGQGLEFLIYFQGNSAPDKSGLPSDRFSAERTGGSVSTLTIQRTQQEDSAVYLCASSVASGQETQYFGPGTRLLVL.

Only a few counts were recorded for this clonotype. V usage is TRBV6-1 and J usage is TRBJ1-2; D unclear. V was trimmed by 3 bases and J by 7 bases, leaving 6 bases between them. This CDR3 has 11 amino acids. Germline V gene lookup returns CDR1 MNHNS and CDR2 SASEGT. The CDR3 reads CASSDAGGYTF. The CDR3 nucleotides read TGTGCCAGCAGTGATGCGGGTGGCTACACCTTC.

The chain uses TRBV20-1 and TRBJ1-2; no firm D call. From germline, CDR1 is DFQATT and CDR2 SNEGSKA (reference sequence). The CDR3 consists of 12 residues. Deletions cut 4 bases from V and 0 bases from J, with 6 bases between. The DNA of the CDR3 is TGCAGTGCTATGACGACTAACTATGGCTACACCTTC. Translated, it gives CSAMTTNYGYTF.

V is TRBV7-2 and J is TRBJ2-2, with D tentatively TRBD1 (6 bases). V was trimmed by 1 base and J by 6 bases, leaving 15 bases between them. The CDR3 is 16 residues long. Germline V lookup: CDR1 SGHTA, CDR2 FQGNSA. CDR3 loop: CASSLDGQNRAGELFF. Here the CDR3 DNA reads TGTGCCAGCAGCTTAGACGGCCAGAACAGGGCCGGGGAGCTGTTTTTT.

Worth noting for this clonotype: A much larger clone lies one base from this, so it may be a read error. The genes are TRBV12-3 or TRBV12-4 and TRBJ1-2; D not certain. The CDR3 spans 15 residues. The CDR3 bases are TGTGCCAACAGTTTCTGGGGTGATGGCCAAGGAGGCTACACCTTC. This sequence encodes CANSFWGDGQGGYTF.

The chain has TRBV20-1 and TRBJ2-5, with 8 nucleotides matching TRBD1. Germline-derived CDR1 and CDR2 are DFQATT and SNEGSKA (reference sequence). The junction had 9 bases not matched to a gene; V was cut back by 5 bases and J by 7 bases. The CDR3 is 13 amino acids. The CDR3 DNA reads TGCAGTGCTGCTGGGACAGGCGTCTTGACCCAGTACTTC. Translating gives CSAAGTGVLTQYF.

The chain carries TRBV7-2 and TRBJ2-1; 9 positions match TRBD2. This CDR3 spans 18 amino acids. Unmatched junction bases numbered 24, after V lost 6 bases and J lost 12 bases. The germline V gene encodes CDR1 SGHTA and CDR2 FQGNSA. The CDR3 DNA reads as TGTGCCAGCAGTGCCCGTCGACTGGTGGCGGGAGGGCCCCAGGGGCAGTTCTTC. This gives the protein CASSARRLVAGGPQGQFF.

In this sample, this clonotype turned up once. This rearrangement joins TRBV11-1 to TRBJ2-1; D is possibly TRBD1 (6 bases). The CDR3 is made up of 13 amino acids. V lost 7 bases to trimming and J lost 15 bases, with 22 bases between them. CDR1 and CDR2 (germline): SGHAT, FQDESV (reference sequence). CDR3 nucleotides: TGTGCCAGCACCCGGGACACCCGATGGACCCCGTTCTTC. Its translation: CASTRDTRWTPFF.

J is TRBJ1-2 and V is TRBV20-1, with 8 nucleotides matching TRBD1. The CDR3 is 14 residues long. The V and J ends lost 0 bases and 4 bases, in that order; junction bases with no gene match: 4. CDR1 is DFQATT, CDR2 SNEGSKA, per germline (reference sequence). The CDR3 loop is CSAREQGGPYGYTF. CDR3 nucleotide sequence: TGCAGTGCTAGAGAACAGGGGGGACCCTATGGCTACACCTTC.

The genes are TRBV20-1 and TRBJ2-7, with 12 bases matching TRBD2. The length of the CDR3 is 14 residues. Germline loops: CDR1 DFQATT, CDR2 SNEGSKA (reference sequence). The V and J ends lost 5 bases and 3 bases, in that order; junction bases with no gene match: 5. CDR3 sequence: CSAPLTSGGYEQYF. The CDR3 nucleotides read TGCAGTGCTCCGCTGACTAGCGGGGGCTACGAGCAGTACTTC.

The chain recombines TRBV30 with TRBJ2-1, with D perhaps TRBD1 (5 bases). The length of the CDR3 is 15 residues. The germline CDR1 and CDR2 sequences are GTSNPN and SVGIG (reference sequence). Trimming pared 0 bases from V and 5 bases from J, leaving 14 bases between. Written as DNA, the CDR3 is TGTGCCTGGAGTGTAGTTCGGCTACAGGACAATGAGCAGTTCTTC. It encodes CAWSVVRLQDNEQFF. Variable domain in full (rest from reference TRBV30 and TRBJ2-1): SQTIHQWPATLVQPVGSPLSLECTVEGTSNPNLYWYRQAAGRGLQLLFYSVGIGQISSEVPQNLSASRPQDRQFILSSKKLLLSDSGFYLCAWSVVRLQDNEQFFGPGTRLTVL.

The CDR3 is CASSLRSGWQYF. The CDR3, as DNA: TGTGCCAGCAGTTTGAGGTCGGGATGGCAGTACTTC. The chain has TRBV12-3 or TRBV12-4 and TRBJ2-5, with a possible D match to TRBD2 (5 bases). The length of the CDR3 is 12 residues. With 3 bases removed from V and 11 bases from J, the gap between germline ends came to 13 bases.

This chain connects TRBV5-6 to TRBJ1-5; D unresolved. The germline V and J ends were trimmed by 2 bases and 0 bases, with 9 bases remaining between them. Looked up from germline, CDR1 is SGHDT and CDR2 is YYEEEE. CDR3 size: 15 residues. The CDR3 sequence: CASSLRGFSNQPQHF. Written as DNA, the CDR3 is TGTGCCAGCAGCTTACGAGGGTTTAGCAATCAGCCCCAGCATTTT.

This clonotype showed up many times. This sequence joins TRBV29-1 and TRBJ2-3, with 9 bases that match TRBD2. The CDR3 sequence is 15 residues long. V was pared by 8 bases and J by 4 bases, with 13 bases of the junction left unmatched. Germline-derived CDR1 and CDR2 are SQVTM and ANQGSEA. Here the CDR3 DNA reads TGCAGCACCTCCGCCGCGGGAGGGCTCGCAGATACGCAGTATTTT. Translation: CSTSAAGGLADTQYF.

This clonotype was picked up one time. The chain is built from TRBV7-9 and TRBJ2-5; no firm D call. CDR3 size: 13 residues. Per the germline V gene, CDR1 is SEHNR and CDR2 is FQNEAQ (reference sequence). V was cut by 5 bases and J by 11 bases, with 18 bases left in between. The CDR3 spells CASSPPIHAEQYF. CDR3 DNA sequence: TGTGCCAGCAGCCCCCCAATCCACGCTGAGCAGTACTTC.

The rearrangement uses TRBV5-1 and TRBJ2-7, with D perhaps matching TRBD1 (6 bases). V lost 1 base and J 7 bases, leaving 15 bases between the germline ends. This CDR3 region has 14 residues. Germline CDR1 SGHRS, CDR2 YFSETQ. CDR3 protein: CASSLPRGDNEQYF. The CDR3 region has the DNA TGCGCCAGCAGCTTGCCCAGGGGAGACAATGAGCAGTACTTC. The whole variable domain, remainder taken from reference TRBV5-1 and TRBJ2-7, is KAGVTQTPRYLIKTRGQQVTLSCSPISGHRSVSWYQQTPGQGLQFLFEYFSETQRNKGNFPGRFSGRQFSNSRSEMNVSTLELGDSALYLCASSLPRGDNEQYFGPGTRLTVT.

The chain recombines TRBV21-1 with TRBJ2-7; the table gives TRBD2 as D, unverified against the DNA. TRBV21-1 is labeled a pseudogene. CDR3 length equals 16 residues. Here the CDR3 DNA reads TGTACCAGAATCCATAGCGGGAGGGCCTTTTCGTACGAGCAGTACTTC. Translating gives CTRIHSGRAFSYEQYF.

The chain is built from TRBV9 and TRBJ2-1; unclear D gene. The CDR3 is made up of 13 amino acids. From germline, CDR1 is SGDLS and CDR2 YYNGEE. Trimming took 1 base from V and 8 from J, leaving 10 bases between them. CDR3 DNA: TGTGCCAGCAGCGTATTGGATTACGATGAGCAGTTCTTC. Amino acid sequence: CASSVLDYDEQFF.

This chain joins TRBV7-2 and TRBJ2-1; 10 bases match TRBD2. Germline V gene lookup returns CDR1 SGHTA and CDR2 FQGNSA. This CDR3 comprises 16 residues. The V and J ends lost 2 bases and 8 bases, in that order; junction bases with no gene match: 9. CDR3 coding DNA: TGTGCCAGCAGCTTACCAGCGGGAGGGCTCAACCATGAGCAGTTCTTC. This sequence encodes CASSLPAGGLNHEQFF.

CDR3 loop: CASSARQLNTEAFF. The CDR3 DNA is TGTGCCAGCAGCGCCCGCCAATTAAACACTGAAGCTTTCTTT. This chain connects TRBV9 to TRBJ1-1; D remains ambiguous. The CDR3 loop spans 14 amino acids. V was trimmed by 3 bases and J by 2 bases, leaving 11 bases between them. Germline loops: CDR1 SGDLS, CDR2 YYNGEE. Full variable domain (missing parts from reference TRBV9 and TRBJ1-1): DSGVTQTPKHLITATGQRVTLRCSPRSGDLSVYWYQQSLDQGLQFLIQYYNGEERAKGNILERFSAQQFPDLHSELNLSSLELGDSALYFCASSARQLNTEAFFGQGTRLTVV.